The rows below give T cell receptor beta chains drawn from one sample of a study of vaccination effects on CD4 cells after COVID-19. The antigens of these receptors remain unknown. The protocol was immunoSEQ multiplex PCR, while the TCRdb copy is restricted to in-frame clones and leaves out a portion. This table holds about 16,000 clones, about two thirds found once. The material was CD4+ T cells from PBMCs cultured with SARS-CoV-2 spike peptides, obtained after COVID-19 vaccination. These receptors originate from a human donor who received a COVID-19 vaccine. Each CDR3 is given with its conserved first and last residue. A D gene is named only where the DNA matches it firmly. Size is omitted from some rows. Given values are once, few, many or a class for expanded clones.

size	V	J	D	CDR3	DNA
-	TRBV7-2	TRBJ1-5	-	CASSLVGGLSNQPQHF	TGTGCCAGCAGCTTAGTGGGGGGTCTTAGCAATCAGCCCCAGCATTTT
-	TRBV2	TRBJ2-1	-	CASSERTSWMIGEQFF	TGTGCCAGCAGTGAAAGAACTAGTTGGATGATAGGTGAGCAGTTCTTC
-	TRBV20-1	TRBJ1-1	-	CSARAGVQAFF	TGCAGTGCTAGAGCGGGGGTACAAGCTTTCTTT
-	TRBV7-9	TRBJ2-5	-	CASSFSQETQYF	TGTGCCAGCAGCTTCAGTCAAGAGACCCAGTACTTC
-	TRBV7-9	TRBJ2-7	-	CASSLSRTELRGQYF	TGTGCCAGCAGCTTATCCCGGACGGAACTACGTGGGCAGTACTTC
few	TRBV15	TRBJ1-5	-	CATSRDKGVRSNQPQHF	TGTGCCACCAGCAGAGATAAGGGGGTCCGGAGCAATCAGCCCCAGCATTTT
once	TRBV4-2	TRBJ2-7	-	CASSPAVVGGRYEQYF	TGTGCCAGCAGCCCTGCTGTAGTGGGGGGTAGGTACGAGCAGTACTTC
-	TRBV7-3	TRBJ1-6	-	CASSSQGVGNNSPLHF	TGTGCCAGCAGCTCCCAGGGCGTAGGGAATAATTCACCCCTCCACTTT
-	TRBV10-3	TRBJ2-5	-	CAISERGIKETQYF	TGTGCCATCAGTGAGCGGGGGATTAAAGAGACCCAGTACTTC
-	TRBV6-5	TRBJ1-1	TRBD1	CANSPRDRGNTEAFF	TGTGCCAACAGCCCCCGGGACAGGGGGAACACTGAAGCTTTCTTT
-	TRBV6-1	TRBJ2-7	-	CASSEFKNEQYF	TGTGCCAGCAGTGAATTCAAAAACGAGCAGTACTTC
-	TRBV6-4	TRBJ2-1	-	CASSASGLPPGNEQFF	TGTGCCAGCAGTGCCTCGGGACTCCCTCCAGGGAATGAGCAGTTCTTC
medium-sized	TRBV6-5	TRBJ2-1	TRBD1	CASRARQGSYNEQFF	TGTGCCAGCAGGGCAAGACAGGGCTCCTACAATGAGCAGTTCTTC
-	TRBV6-5	TRBJ2-3	-	CASLDSNTDTQYF	TGTGCCAGCCTTGACAGTAACACAGATACGCAGTATTTT
-	TRBV3-1/TRBV3-2	TRBJ1-5	TRBD1	CASSQGVDRVHQPQHF	TGTGCCAGCAGCCAAGGGGTCGACAGGGTGCATCAGCCCCAGCATTTT
few	TRBV7-8	TRBJ2-7	-	CASSLVTSSYEQYF	TGTGCCAGCAGCTTAGTAACATCCTCCTACGAGCAGTACTTC
-	TRBV9	TRBJ1-1	-	CASSVGGQADTEAFF	TGTGCCAGCAGCGTAGGAGGGCAGGCGGACACTGAAGCTTTCTTT
few	TRBV10-3	TRBJ2-2	TRBD1	CAISLRDRGNTGELFF	TGTGCCATCAGCCTCCGGGACAGGGGGAACACCGGGGAGCTGTTTTTT
-	TRBV24-1	TRBJ1-2	-	CATSDLIGGYTF	TGTGCCACCAGTGACCTGATTGGCGGCTACACCTTC
-	TRBV6-1	TRBJ1-3	-	CASSDGTHSSGNTIYF	TGTGCCAGCAGTGACGGGACACACAGCTCTGGAAACACCATATATTTT
few	TRBV29-1	TRBJ2-5	-	CSVGARVTETQYF	TGCAGCGTTGGGGCCAGGGTGACAGAGACCCAGTACTTC
-	TRBV28	TRBJ1-1	-	CASSSRPRRVPNLNTEAFF	TGTGCCAGCAGTTCCCGCCCCCGGAGAGTCCCAAACCTGAACACTGAAGCTTTCTTT
-	TRBV18	TRBJ1-1	-	CASSDDTNTEAFF	TGTGCCAGCTCGGATGATACGAACACTGAAGCTTTCTTT
few	TRBV6-4	TRBJ1-1	TRBD1	CASSEQGETEAFF	TGTGCCAGCAGTGAGCAGGGGGAGACTGAAGCTTTCTTT
-	TRBV5-4	TRBJ1-1	-	CASSLEPTTEAFF	TGTGCCAGCAGCTTGGAGCCGACCACTGAAGCTTTCTTT
few	TRBV7-6	TRBJ1-3	-	CASSLGGAQGNTIYF	TGTGCCAGCAGCTTAGGGGGGGCGCAGGGAAACACCATATATTTT
-	TRBV19	TRBJ1-2	-	CASTDRFLGYGYTF	TGTGCCAGTACCGACCGATTTCTTGGCTATGGCTACACCTTC
once	TRBV28	TRBJ1-2	-	CASSPSHRIGYTF	TGTGCCAGCAGCCCCTCCCACAGGATCGGCTACACCTTC
few	TRBV18	TRBJ2-1	-	CASSDSRSEQFF	TGTGCCAGCTCTGACTCCCGGAGTGAGCAGTTCTTC
-	TRBV3-1/TRBV3-2	TRBJ1-1	-	CASSHQGRDTEAFF	TGTGCCAGCAGCCACCAGGGCAGGGACACTGAAGCTTTCTTT
-	TRBV21-1	TRBJ2-7	-	CASSKVPTDYEQYF	TGTGCCAGCAGCAAAGTGCCGACAGACTACGAGCAGTACTTC
-	TRBV7-2	TRBJ1-5	-	CASSLVSYQPQHF	TGTGCCAGCAGCTTAGTTTCTTATCAGCCCCAGCATTTT
few	TRBV4-3	TRBJ1-4	-	CASSHEHLATNEKLFF	TGCGCCAGCAGCCACGAGCACCTTGCAACTAATGAAAAACTGTTTTTT
-	TRBV13	TRBJ2-2	-	CASSLGLNTGELFF	TGTGCCAGCAGCTTAGGGCTAAACACCGGGGAGCTGTTTTTT
-	TRBV23-1	TRBJ2-2	-	CASSQSIWVRAGELFF	TGCGCCAGCAGTCAATCTATATGGGTACGGGCCGGGGAGCTGTTTTTT
once	TRBV4-2	TRBJ1-5	TRBD1	CASSQATGGNQPQHF	TGTGCCAGCAGCCAAGCGACAGGGGGAAATCAGCCCCAGCATTTT
-	TRBV30	TRBJ1-2	TRBD1	CAWSTDRGGGYTF	TGTGCCTGGAGTACAGACAGGGGGGGAGGCTACACCTTC
-	TRBV2	TRBJ2-3	TRBD2	CASSRPSGGADTQYF	TGTGCCAGCAGTAGGCCTAGCGGAGGGGCAGATACGCAGTATTTT
-	TRBV13	TRBJ2-2	-	CASSYGHRRNTGELFF	TGTGCCAGCAGCTACGGACACCGCCGGAACACCGGGGAGCTGTTTTTT
-	TRBV14	TRBJ1-5	TRBD1	CASSRTGGRQPQHF	TGTGCCAGCAGCCGAACAGGGGGACGACAGCCCCAGCATTTT
-	TRBV4-2	TRBJ2-1	TRBD2	CASSQALAGGLSEQFF	TGTGCCAGCAGCCAAGCCCTAGCGGGGGGGTTAAGTGAGCAGTTCTTC
-	TRBV30	TRBJ2-6	TRBD1	CAWITGTGGSGANVLTF	TGTGCCTGGATAACCGGGACAGGGGGATCTGGGGCCAACGTCCTGACTTTC
-	TRBV6-2/TRBV6-3	TRBJ1-5	-	CASSATDQPQHF	TGTGCCAGCAGTGCGACAGATCAGCCCCAGCATTTT
-	TRBV3-1/TRBV3-2	TRBJ1-6	TRBD1	CASSQENRGNSPLHF	TGTGCCAGCAGCCAAGAAAACAGGGGAAATTCACCCCTCCACTTT
-	TRBV29-1	TRBJ2-7	-	CSVKNPGFYEQYF	TGCAGCGTGAAGAACCCCGGGTTCTACGAGCAGTACTTC